The entry below gives a single T cell receptor beta chain sequence along with its context. No antigen is known for it. This record belongs to a study of OX40 agonist ivuxolimab in advanced cancers. TCRdb's table, derived via immunoSEQ multiplex PCR, lists solely in-frame clones and lacks some. The repertoire holds tens of thousands of clones, with around 90% as singletons. Points from the study as a whole: Doses of 0.1 to 3.0 mg/kg were accompanied by clonal expansion of CD4+ and CD8+ blood T cells by week 6.

Sampled blood was obtained at baseline, cycle 4 day 1, and cycle 7 day 1. Here the sequenced sample was CD4+ or CD8+ T cells sorted from blood, taken in a trial of the OX40 agonist ivuxolimab. This TCR was sampled from an adult with an advanced solid tumor such as melanoma, head and neck, liver or kidney cancer.

In DNA, the CDR3 is TGTGCCAGCAGTACTCAGGGGAAGAACACTGAAGCTTTCTTT. Its translation is CASSTQGKNTEAFF. The rearrangement joins TRBV27 to TRBJ1-1; possibly TRBD1 for D (6 bases). CDR1 is MNHEY and CDR2 is SMNVEV in the germline V gene (reference sequence). Trimming cost V 5 bases and J 1 base, with 11 bases left between them. The CDR3 runs to 14 residues.